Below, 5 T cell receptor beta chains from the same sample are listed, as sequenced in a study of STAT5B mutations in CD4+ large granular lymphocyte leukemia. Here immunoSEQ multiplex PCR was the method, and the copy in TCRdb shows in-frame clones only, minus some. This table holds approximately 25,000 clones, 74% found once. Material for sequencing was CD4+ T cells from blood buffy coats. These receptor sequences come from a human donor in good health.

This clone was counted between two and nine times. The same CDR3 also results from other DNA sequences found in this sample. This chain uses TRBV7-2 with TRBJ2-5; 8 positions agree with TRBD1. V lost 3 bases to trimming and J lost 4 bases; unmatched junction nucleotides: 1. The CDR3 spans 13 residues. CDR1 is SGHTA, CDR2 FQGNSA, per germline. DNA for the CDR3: TGTGCCAGCAGCTTCACAGGGGGAGAGACCCAGTACTTC. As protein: CASSFTGGETQYF.

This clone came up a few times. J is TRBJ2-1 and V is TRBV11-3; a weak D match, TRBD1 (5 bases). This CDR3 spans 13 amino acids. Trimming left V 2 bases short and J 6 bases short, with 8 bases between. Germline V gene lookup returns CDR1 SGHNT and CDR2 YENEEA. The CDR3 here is CASSLQGGNEQFF. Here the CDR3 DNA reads TGTGCCAGCAGCTTACAGGGTGGCAATGAGCAGTTCTTC.

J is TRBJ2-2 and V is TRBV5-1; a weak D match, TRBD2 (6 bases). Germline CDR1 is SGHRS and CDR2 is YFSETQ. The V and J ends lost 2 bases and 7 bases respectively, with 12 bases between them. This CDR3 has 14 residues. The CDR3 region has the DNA TGCGCCAGCAGCTTCGGGGGAACGGGCGGGGAGCTGTTTTTT. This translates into CASSFGGTGGELFF. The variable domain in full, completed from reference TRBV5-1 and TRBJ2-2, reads KAGVTQTPRYLIKTRGQQVTLSCSPISGHRSVSWYQQTPGQGLQFLFEYFSETQRNKGNFPGRFSGRQFSNSRSEMNVSTLELGDSALYLCASSFGGTGGELFFGEGSRLTVL.

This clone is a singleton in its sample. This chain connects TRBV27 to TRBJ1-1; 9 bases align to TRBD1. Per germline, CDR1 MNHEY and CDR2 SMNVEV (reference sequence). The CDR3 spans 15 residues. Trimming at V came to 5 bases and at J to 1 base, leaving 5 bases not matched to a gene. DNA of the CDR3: TGTGCCAGCAGTATACAGGGGGCCGAGAACACTGAAGCTTTCTTT. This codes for CASSIQGAENTEAFF.

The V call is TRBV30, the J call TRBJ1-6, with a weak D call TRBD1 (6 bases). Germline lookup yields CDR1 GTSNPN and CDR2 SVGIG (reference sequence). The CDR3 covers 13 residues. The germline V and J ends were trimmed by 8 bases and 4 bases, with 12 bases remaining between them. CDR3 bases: TGTGCCCTGGCAGGGGAGTATAATTCACCCCTCCACTTT. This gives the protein CALAGEYNSPLHF. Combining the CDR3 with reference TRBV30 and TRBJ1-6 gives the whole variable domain SQTIHQWPATLVQPVGSPLSLECTVEGTSNPNLYWYRQAAGRGLQLLFYSVGIGQISSEVPQNLSASRPQDRQFILSSKKLLLSDSGFYLCALAGEYNSPLHFGNGTRLTVT.